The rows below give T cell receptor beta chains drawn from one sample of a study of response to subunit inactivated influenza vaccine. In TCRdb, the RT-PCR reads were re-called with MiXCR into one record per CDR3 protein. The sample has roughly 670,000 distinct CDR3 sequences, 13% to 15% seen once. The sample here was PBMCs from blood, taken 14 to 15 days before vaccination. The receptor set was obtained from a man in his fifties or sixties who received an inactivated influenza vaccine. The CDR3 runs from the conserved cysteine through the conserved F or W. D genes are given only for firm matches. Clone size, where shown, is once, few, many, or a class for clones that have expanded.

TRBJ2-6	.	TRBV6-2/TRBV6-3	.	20	CASSYQTGRAQKPGANVLTF	TGTGCCAGCAGTTACCAGACAGGGAGGGCCCAGAAGCCTGGGGCCAACGTCCTGACTTTC
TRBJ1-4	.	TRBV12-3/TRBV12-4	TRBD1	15	CASSHRDRADEKLFF	TGTGCCAGCAGTCACCGGGACAGGGCAGATGAAAAACTGTTTTTT
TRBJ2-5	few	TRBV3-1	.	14	CASSPELFPETQYF	TGTGCCAGCAGCCCAGAGCTTTTCCCAGAGACCCAGTACTTC
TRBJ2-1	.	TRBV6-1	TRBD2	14	CASMGGSSYNEQFF	TGTGCCAGCATGGGGGGGAGCTCCTACAATGAGCAGTTCTTC
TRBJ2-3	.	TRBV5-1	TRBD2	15	CASRVAGATTDTQYF	TGCGCCAGCAGGGTAGCGGGGGCCACCACAGATACGCAGTATTTT
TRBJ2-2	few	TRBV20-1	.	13	CSANRLAYGELFF	TGCAGTGCTAACCGACTGGCATACGGGGAGCTGTTTTTT
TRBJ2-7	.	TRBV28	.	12	CASSLMSYEQYF	TGTGCCAGCAGTTTAATGTCTTACGAGCAGTACTTC
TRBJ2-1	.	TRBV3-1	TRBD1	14	CASTRAGGAHEQFF	TGTGCCAGTACCCGAGCAGGGGGCGCCCATGAGCAGTTCTTC
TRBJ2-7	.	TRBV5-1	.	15	CASRRGSTGNYEQYF	TGCGCCAGCAGGCGGGGATCAACAGGGAACTACGAGCAGTACTTC
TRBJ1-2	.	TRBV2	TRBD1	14	CASNWDRGMNGYTF	TGTGCCAGCAACTGGGACAGGGGGATGAATGGCTACACCTTC